This TCR beta chain was found in a study of neurological immune-mediated disorders (dated by TCRdb to the late 2010s). For context, the study as a whole: Using UMI-based sequencing, the study compared peripheral blood TCR-beta repertoires from patients with HTLV-I-associated myelopathy (HAM/TSP), patients with multiple sclerosis, and healthy controls. The approximately 96 TCR-beta libraries covered PBMC samples along with longitudinal samples, technical triplicates, and paired sorted CD4+ and CD8+ T-cell subsets. Longitudinal HAM/TSP and healthy donors had 3 time-points each (about 3-45 month intervals). The cohort included 60 to 75 subjects: about 14 with HAM/TSP, some 34 with multiple sclerosis, and about 20 healthy controls. Broad study findings and their caveats: Expanded clones from different subjects shared no identical CDR3 amino acid sequences, which suggests that TCR-beta repertoires were private in all groups. TCR clonal expansion was highest in HAM/TSP patients and lowest in MS patients, with MS patients falling below even healthy controls.

Reading the label with the study, this specimen's time point is: longitudinal time-point 3. Blood bank volunteers in Maryland, USA served as the healthy controls. Unsorted PBMC libraries were generated from 2 million PBMCs stored in RNAlater at -80 °C until RNA extraction. Peripheral blood was subjected to Ficoll-Hypaque density gradient centrifugation to isolate PBMCs, which were then cryopreserved in liquid nitrogen. cDNA was synthesized by template-switch 5'RACE using a primer carrying a 10-nucleotide random unique molecular identifier by which each TCR transcript was tagged. Over 170 million TCR-beta sequences, covering 15-18 subjects, were produced in each sequencing run. Total RNA was extracted with the RNeasy kit. TCR-beta VDJ regions were amplified with primers for the TCR constant region and the 5'RACE anchor, using the KAPA Real-time Library Amplification kit. A first PCR added sample indexes and Illumina adaptors, after which a second PCR increased the library yield. After Ampure bead purification, the TCR product of roughly 650 bp was size-selected on a 2% E-gel SizeSelection system. Before pooling, libraries had their quality checked on a Bioanalyzer, their concentration measured with Qubit, and their quantity determined with the Kapa Library Quantification kit. Libraries were sequenced paired-end 2 x 150 bp on an Illumina HiSeq 2500. To increase sequence diversity, roughly 24-32% phiX was spiked into each library pool. Per the source publication's procedure: The quality-filtered reads were processed with the UMI-based MiGEC pipeline, whose error correction step removed more than 80% of the raw TCR sequences. IMGT germline references were used for aligning VDJ genes, and each clonotype was defined as a unique CDR3 amino acid sequence together with its V-J genes. Clonal expansion, Shannon diversity and CDR3 relatedness (CalcPairwiseDistances, ClusterSamples) were evaluated with VDJtools, and phylogenetic trees were built with CLCbio workbench. Using coefficient-of-variation modelling across technical triplicates, the study counted a clone as expanded if it had at least 8 unique UMIs. TCRdb passed the public sequencing reads through fastp at Q25 and MiXCR, retaining productive beta sequences. Merged by CDR3 protein, the rows form single entries marked with the most common genes and DNA. TCRdb's processing, not the authors', yielded these V and J calls. This sample gives roughly 42,000 distinct CDR3 sequences in total; approximately 13% of them show up just once. The biggest ten clones account for about an eighth of the sample.

Germline trimming: 1 base from V, 1 base from J; junction bases outside gene matches: 3. According to the germline V gene, CDR1 reads SGHTA and CDR2 reads FQGTGA. There are 16 amino acids in the CDR3, from cysteine to phenylalanine inclusive. The DNA shown is the 48-base CDR3, in frame from base 1. Many counts were recorded for this clonotype. What this receptor recognizes is not known. Base qualities are not at hand, and no much larger clone is one base apart. Material: PBMCs. The rearranged chain carries TRBV7-3 and TRBJ2-1, with 8 bases in between that match TRBD1. The sequence was obtained from a man younger than 40 in good health. The DNA is TGTGCCAGCAGCTTAAGCGGACAGGGTTCCTACAATGAGCAGTTCTTC. The resulting protein is CASSLSGQGSYNEQFF. Supplemented by the reference TRBV7-3 and TRBJ2-1 proteins around the CDR3, the complete variable domain is GAGVSQTPSNKVTEKGKYVELRCDPISGHTALYWYRQSLGQGPEFLIYFQGTGAADDSGLPNDRFFAVRPEGSVSTLKIQRTERGDSAVYLCASSLSGQGSYNEQFFGPGTRLTVL.